These 31 T cell receptor beta chains originate from one sample sequenced in a study of T cells after yellow fever vaccination. One entry per CDR3 protein, called by TCRdb with MiXCR from the 5' RACE reads. The table shows 250,000 to 300,000 distinct CDR3 sequences, with roughly 5.2% occurring only once. Here the sequenced sample was CD4+ T cells sorted from PBMCs, taken on the day of the yellow fever booster vaccination. These TCRs come from a man between 18 and 29 years old who received the YFV17D yellow fever vaccine.

This clonotype was detected only a few times. The chain uses TRBV4-3 and TRBJ2-3; D might be TRBD1 (5 bases). V was clipped by 5 bases and J by 1 base, with 13 bases between them. The germline CDR1 and CDR2 sequences are LGHNA and YSLEER. This CDR3 spans 15 amino acids. This CDR3 is CASSSAWGGTDTQYF. DNA of the CDR3: TGCGCCAGCAGCTCTGCTTGGGGCGGCACAGATACGCAGTATTTT.

This clonotype was counted only a few times. This chain connects TRBV7-2 to TRBJ1-1; D uncertain. CDR1 SGHTA and CDR2 FQGNSA come from the germline V gene. CDR3 length: 13 amino acids. V dropped 6 bases and J dropped 2 bases, with 10 bases sitting between them. CDR3: CASSHGPNTEAFF. The CDR3 DNA sequence: TGTGCCAGCAGTCACGGGCCAAACACTGAAGCTTTCTTT.

This clonotype was detected a few times. The chain links TRBV5-1 to TRBJ1-4; no definite D call. CDR3 size: 13 residues. Trimming took off 5 bases at V and 5 bases at J, with 10 bases between the two ends. Germline V lookup: CDR1 SGHRS, CDR2 YFSETQ. The CDR3 nucleotides read TGCGCCAGCAGAAAGGAGGTCAATGAAAAACTGTTTTTT. Translating gives CASRKEVNEKLFF.

J is TRBJ1-5 and V is TRBV28; no firm D call. Germline CDR1 MDHEN, CDR2 SYDVKM. The V end lost 0 bases, the J end lost 2 bases, and 8 bases lay between the germline ends. The CDR3 extends over 15 amino acids. CDR3 sequence (DNA): TGTGCCAGCAGTTTATGGCAGCCGGGCAATCAGCCCCAGCATTTT. It yields the protein CASSLWQPGNQPQHF.

This clonotype has more than one count but fewer than ten. The chain carries TRBV19 and TRBJ1-2; no clear D gene. CDR3 length equals 13 residues. CDR1 LNHDA and CDR2 SQIVND come from the germline V gene (reference sequence). Deletions cut 2 bases from V and 5 bases from J, with 9 bases between. Here the CDR3 reads CASSISGRYGYTF. As DNA, the CDR3 is TGTGCCAGTAGTATATCCGGACGGTATGGCTACACCTTC.

This sequence joins TRBV20-1 and TRBJ2-3; possibly TRBD1 or TRBD2 for D (6 bases each). CDR3 length: 13 amino acids. Trimming left V 3 bases short and J 4 bases short, with 11 bases between. CDR1 is DFQATT and CDR2 is SNEGSKA in the germline V gene (reference sequence). The CDR3 loop is CSASLEGADTQYF. Written as DNA, the CDR3 is TGCAGTGCTAGTCTGGAGGGGGCAGATACGCAGTATTTT.

This clonotype was counted ten times or more. The chain couples TRBV4-3 to TRBJ1-1; D is unclear. V lost 0 bases, J lost 1 base, and 6 bases lay in between. CDR3 length: 14 amino acids. Germline values: CDR1 LGHNA, CDR2 YSLEER. This chain's CDR3 is CASSQEAGNTEAFF. The CDR3 DNA reads TGCGCCAGCAGCCAAGAAGCCGGGAACACTGAAGCTTTCTTT.

This clonotype was counted many times. The chain carries TRBV2 and TRBJ2-1, with D perhaps matching TRBD1 (6 bases). CDR1 is SNHLY, CDR2 FYNNEI, per germline. CDR3 size: 12 residues. V was cut by 6 bases and J by 7 bases, with 10 bases left in between. In nucleotides, the CDR3 is TGTGCCAGCAGCGTAGACAGGAATGAGCAGTTCTTC. It yields the protein CASSVDRNEQFF.

This chain joins TRBV14 and TRBJ1-3; D not certain. CDR1 is SGHDN and CDR2 is FVKESK in the germline V gene. The CDR3 spans 16 residues. V was shortened by 0 bases and J by 0 bases, with 9 bases between the two germline ends. The chain's CDR3 is CASSQDLPLSGNTIYF. For the CDR3, the DNA is TGTGCCAGCAGCCAAGATCTCCCCCTCTCTGGAAACACCATATATTTT.

This clonotype was seen a handful of times. The CDR3 bases are TGCAGTGCTAGAGATAGGTCGGCAGTCTACAATGAGCAGTTCTTC. This encodes CSARDRSAVYNEQFF. V gene TRBV20-1 combines with J gene TRBJ2-1; no definite D call. Per the germline V gene, CDR1 is DFQATT and CDR2 is SNEGSKA (reference sequence). The CDR3 sequence is 15 residues long. V lost 0 bases to trimming and J lost 3 bases, with 12 bases between them.

A few counts support this clonotype. The CDR3 DNA reads TGTGCCAGCAGCTTAGAGGATCCACCCCTCTATTCACCCCTCCACTTT. Protein: CASSLEDPPLYSPLHF. This chain uses TRBV7-8 with TRBJ1-6; no reliable D call. Between the trimmed V and J ends, which lost 1 base and 8 bases, there was a span of 15 bases. This CDR3 contains 16 residues. Germline lookup yields CDR1 SGHVS and CDR2 FQNEAQ.

This clonotype appeared many times. The chain couples TRBV2 to TRBJ2-5; tentatively, D is TRBD2 (5 bases). V lost 6 bases to trimming and J lost 7 bases, with 12 bases between them. Germline V gene sequence: CDR1 SNHLY, CDR2 FYNNEI. CDR3 size: 12 residues. CDR3 protein: CASRLDLGTQYF. The CDR3 coding sequence is TGTGCCAGCAGACTAGATCTAGGGACCCAGTACTTC.

In this sample, this clonotype turned up many times. The V call is TRBV30, the J call TRBJ2-5; D gene uncertain. Trimming took 2 bases from V and 5 from J, leaving 12 bases between them. The CDR3 length is 13 residues. The V gene's germline CDR1 is GTSNPN and CDR2 SVGIG (reference sequence). Here the CDR3 reads CAWSRRLRETQYF. The CDR3, as DNA: TGTGCCTGGAGTCGCCGATTACGGGAGACCCAGTACTTC.

The chain recombines TRBV19 with TRBJ1-6, with D possibly matching TRBD1 (6 bases). The V end was cut by 3 bases, the J end by 10 bases, with 16 bases between. CDR3 length: 15 residues. Germline V gives CDR1 LNHDA, CDR2 SQIVND (reference sequence). CDR3: CASSIRQGRMSPLHF. The CDR3 DNA sequence: TGTGCCAGTAGTATCCGGCAGGGGAGAATGTCACCCCTCCACTTT.

In this sample, this clonotype turned up a few times. The J gene is TRBJ2-7, the V gene TRBV21-1; the table's TRBD1 call for D was not verified on the DNA. TRBV21-1 is assigned pseudogene status. There are 17 residues in the CDR3. The CDR3 DNA is TGTGCCAGCAGCAAAGAACAGGGGGCCGATGGATCTTACGAGCAGTACGTC. This codes for CASSKEQGADGSYEQYV.

This sequence joins TRBV14 and TRBJ1-1; D remains ambiguous. CDR1 and CDR2 (germline): SGHDN, FVKESK. The CDR3 consists of 14 residues. The ends were cut back, 0 bases at V and 1 base at J, with 6 bases in the middle. The chain's CDR3 is CASSQDWGNTEAFF. In DNA form, the CDR3 reads TGTGCCAGCAGCCAAGATTGGGGGAACACTGAAGCTTTCTTT.

The chain is built from TRBV3-1 and TRBJ2-5, with D possibly TRBD2 on 5 matching bases. Germline assignment: CDR1 LGHDT and CDR2 YNNKEL (reference sequence). This CDR3 comprises 12 residues. V lost 2 bases, J lost 10 bases, and 11 bases lay in between. CDR3 DNA: TGTGCCAGCAGCCAACAAGTCGGGGTCCAGTACTTC. Its translation: CASSQQVGVQYF.

There are a few counts of this clonotype. V gene TRBV6-5 combines with J gene TRBJ2-2; perhaps TRBD1 as D (6 bases). Germline V gene data show CDR1 as MNHEY and CDR2 as SVGAGI. Deletions cut 0 bases from V and 3 bases from J, with 11 bases between. The CDR3 extends over 16 amino acids. The CDR3 DNA reads TGTGCCAGCAGTTACTCCGGACAGATAGACACCGGGGAGCTGTTTTTT. It yields the protein CASSYSGQIDTGELFF.

With regard to this clonotype: A read error may explain this, as a much larger clone is one base away. The J gene is TRBJ1-1, the V gene TRBV7-2; D unclear. The CDR3 runs to 13 residues. Per the germline V gene, CDR1 is SGHTA and CDR2 is FQGNSA. The CDR3 bases are TGTGCCAGCAGCTTCTCGGTGAACACTGAAGTTTTCTTT. Protein product: CASSFSVNTEVFF.

This clonotype was seen a handful of times. V usage is TRBV12-3 or TRBV12-4 and J usage is TRBJ2-5; D possibly corresponds to TRBD2 (7 bases). V shed 6 bases and J shed 5 bases, with 19 bases lying between them. CDR3 length equals 15 residues. The CDR3: CASRNDRGAGETQYF. The CDR3 DNA reads TGTGCCAGCAGAAATGACCGGGGGGCCGGGGAGACCCAGTACTTC.

The chain carries TRBV27 and TRBJ1-1; D possibly corresponds to TRBD1 (6 bases). Germline V gene data show CDR1 as MNHEY and CDR2 as SMNVEV (reference sequence). Trimming took off 1 base at V and 1 base at J, with 13 bases between the two ends. The CDR3 extends over 16 amino acids. CDR3 nucleotides: TGTGCCAGCAGTTTATTCAGGGGCGGAGCGAACACTGAAGCTTTCTTT. This gives the protein CASSLFRGGANTEAFF.

The V call is TRBV12-3 or TRBV12-4, the J call TRBJ2-1, with 9 bases aligning to TRBD1. The V and J ends lost 2 bases and 7 bases, in that order; junction bases with no gene match: 3. The CDR3 covers 14 residues. The CDR3 protein is CASSLRDRENEQFF. Written as DNA, the CDR3 is TGTGCCAGCAGTTTAAGGGACAGGGAAAATGAGCAGTTCTTC.

This clonotype was picked up a small number of times. The J gene is TRBJ1-5, the V gene TRBV19; no firm D call. Between the trimmed V and J ends, which lost 6 bases and 3 bases, there was a span of 6 bases. The CDR3 runs to 12 residues. The V gene's germline CDR1 is LNHDA and CDR2 SQIVND (reference sequence). CDR3 in DNA: TGTGCCAGTAGCGTGATCAATCAGCCCCAGCATTTT. Translated, it gives CASSVINQPQHF. Together with reference TRBV19 and TRBJ1-5, the CDR3 gives the full variable domain: DGGITQSPKYLFRKEGQNVTLSCEQNLNHDAMYWYRQDPGQGLRLIYYSQIVNDFQKGDIAEGYSVSREKKESFPLTVTSAQKNPTAFYLCASSVINQPQHFGDGTRLSIL.

This clonotype turned up a few times. The chain carries TRBV4-2 and TRBJ1-2; D may be TRBD1 (5 bases). Germline CDR1 LGHNA, CDR2 YNFKEQ. The CDR3 sequence is 16 residues long. Trimming left V 0 bases short and J 4 bases short, with 15 bases between. The CDR3 region has the DNA TGTGCCAGCAGCCAAGATGGGACGGGGGATGGCTATGGCTACACCTTC. Its translation: CASSQDGTGDGYGYTF.

This clonotype came up many times. The chain has TRBV6-5 and TRBJ1-6; 9 positions agree with TRBD1. Per germline, CDR1 MNHEY and CDR2 SVGAGI. V gave up 4 bases and J gave up 5 bases; unmatched junction bases: 3. The CDR3 is 15 residues long. As DNA, the CDR3 is TGTGCCAGCAGTTCGGGACAGGGTCATAATTCACCCCTCCACTTT. Protein sequence: CASSSGQGHNSPLHF.

This clonotype was seen repeatedly, ten times or more. This chain joins TRBV7-6 and TRBJ1-3, with 7 bases fitting TRBD1. V gave up 2 bases and J gave up 8 bases; unmatched junction bases: 12. CDR3 length: 16 amino acids. In germline, CDR1 is SGHVS, CDR2 FNYEAQ. The CDR3 sequence is CASSLPPGGQKDTIYF. CDR3 sequence (DNA): TGTGCCAGCAGCTTACCCCCAGGGGGACAGAAGGACACCATATATTTT.

This clonotype has a count of ten or more. The V and J genes are TRBV2 and TRBJ2-5; perhaps TRBD1 as D (6 bases). Germline CDR1 and CDR2: SNHLY and FYNNEI. The V and J ends lost 6 bases and 4 bases respectively, with 9 bases between them. The CDR3 is 12 amino acids. For the CDR3, the DNA is TGTGCCAGCAGGGCGGACAGAGAGACCCAGTACTTC. Amino acids: CASRADRETQYF.

In its sample, this clonotype was seen a few times. The chain couples TRBV3-1 to TRBJ2-7, with 7 bases aligning to TRBD1. This CDR3 is built from 14 residues. Germline lookup yields CDR1 LGHDT and CDR2 YNNKEL (reference sequence). V was clipped by 1 base and J by 3 bases; unmatched bases: 3. CDR3 in DNA: TGTGCCAGCAGCCAAGGACAGGGAGTCTACGAGCAGTACGTC. Translating gives CASSQGQGVYEQYV.

This clonotype was seen repeatedly, ten times or more. The chain combines TRBV5-1 with TRBJ1-1; no clear D gene. Germline V lookup: CDR1 SGHRS, CDR2 YFSETQ. V lost 6 bases to trimming and J lost 7 bases, with 19 bases between them. There are 14 residues in the CDR3. The CDR3 region is CASNAWSGRSEAFF. The CDR3 DNA reads as TGCGCCAGCAATGCGTGGTCGGGCAGGAGTGAAGCTTTCTTT. The full variable domain, in which reference TRBV5-1 and TRBJ1-1 provide the parts outside the CDR3, is KAGVTQTPRYLIKTRGQQVTLSCSPISGHRSVSWYQQTPGQGLQFLFEYFSETQRNKGNFPGRFSGRQFSNSRSEMNVSTLELGDSALYLCASNAWSGRSEAFFGQGTRLTVV.

There are many counts of this clonotype. This sequence joins TRBV29-1 and TRBJ2-3; a possible D gene is TRBD2 (6 bases). Germline CDR1 and CDR2: SQVTM and ANQGSEA. CDR3 length equals 12 residues. V shed 5 bases and J shed 2 bases, with 8 bases lying between them. Written as DNA, the CDR3 is TGCAGCGTTCGGGGGTACACAGATACGCAGTATTTT. Its protein is CSVRGYTDTQYF.

The chain carries TRBV7-6 and TRBJ1-2; perhaps TRBD1 as D (5 bases). Germline V gene sequence: CDR1 SGHVS, CDR2 FNYEAQ. The CDR3 length is 15 residues. Between the trimmed V and J ends, which lost 5 bases and 0 bases, there was a span of 13 bases. The DNA of the CDR3 is TGTGCCAGCAGCCAGGGAACAGGTCCTAACTATGGCTACACCTTC. Amino acid sequence: CASSQGTGPNYGYTF.